The source of this T cell receptor (beta chain) is a study of CD8 T cells in ankylosing spondylitis. Scientists made TCR beta libraries using quantitative 5'-RACE with molecular barcodes. Using its own MiXCR run on the 5' RACE reads, TCRdb lists one record per CDR3 protein. The repertoire holds about 540,000 distinct CDR3 sequences, with more than 9.5% as singletons. Study-wide results and caveats: Ankylosing spondylitis blood seemed to carry a telltale TCR beta motif made of several highly homologous variants. Earlier studies detected some motif variants in reactive arthritis synovial fluid and blood. Disease-linked clones were found to be CD8+ and relatively rare in peripheral blood. Significant enrichment of disease-linked clones was reported in matched ankylosing spondylitis synovial fluid.

This clonotype came up many times. The antigen remains unidentified. Germline loops: CDR1 LGHDT, CDR2 YNNKEL (reference sequence). The CDR3 spans 12 residues. The V and J ends lost 0 bases and 6 bases respectively, with 6 bases between them. The sequenced material came from blood, either unsorted or a sorted T cell fraction (not recorded which). The genes are TRBV3-1 and TRBJ2-7; D is uncertain. The receptor comes from a male donor with ankylosing spondylitis. The CDR3 protein is CASSQENSEQYF. DNA of the CDR3: TGTGCCAGCAGCCAAGAGAACAGCGAGCAGTACTTC.